This T cell receptor (beta chain) was retrieved from a study of spatial heterogeneity in lung cancer. Background on the study: Consistent detection of more beta-chain than alpha-chain sequences was observed. More than eight raw reads, on average, carried each unique TCR and UMI combination.

By share, this clonotype counts as medium-sized (0.01 to 0.1%). Trimming at V came to 0 bases and at J to 2 bases, leaving 9 bases not matched to a gene. Germline V gene sequence: CDR1 LGHNA, CDR2 YSLEER. The CDR3 contains 18 residues. Single TCR cDNA molecules each had their own unique molecular identifier. TCRdb reprocessed the 5' RACE reads via MiXCR and lists one record per CDR3 protein. The sample consists of 4,000 or so distinct CDR3 sequences, 20% to 25% of them appearing once. Documented time point: sample taken at primary tumor resection. Sequencing was performed on whole RNA extracted from tumor and nontumor lung tissue, or from frozen PBMC, and the material was left unsorted.

The specimen comprised normal lung tissue next to the tumor, sampled at surgery. The genes are TRBV4-3 and TRBJ2-3, with TRBD2 matching 9 bases. This clonotype originated in a female donor with early-stage non-small cell lung cancer. The CDR3 region is CASSQDLAGHQITDTQYF. The CDR3 DNA sequence: TGCGCCAGCAGCCAAGATCTAGCGGGGCATCAAATCACAGATACGCAGTATTTT.